Sequencing of this TCR beta chain was carried out in a study of regulatory dendritic cells for organ transplantation. Study-level results: Between individuals, the alloreactive memory CD8+ T cell pool differed considerably. Regulatory dendritic cells appeared to expand memory CD8+ clones less than mature ones. The most alloreactive TCR clonotypes were found in resting memory CD8+ cells.

This CDR3 is 14 amino acids long. The V and J ends lost 6 bases and 5 bases, in that order; junction bases with no gene match: 7. The germline CDR1 and CDR2 sequences are MNHNY and SVGAGI (reference sequence). With regard to this clone: Its antigen is not identified.

Measured with immunoSEQ multiplex PCR; TCRdb has only the in-frame clones, and not every one. The sample holds 12,000 or so clones; 74% are singletons and the top ten take 0.6% to 0.7%. CFSE-labeled sorted T cells met regulatory or mature dendritic cells for more than four days. This receptor was identified in a human donor in good health. This rearrangement joins TRBV6-6 to TRBJ2-5; 9 bases agree with TRBD2. Source material: naive CD4+ T cells from blood cultured with regulatory dendritic cells. Described subset: CD45RA+ naive T cells. DNA of the CDR3: TGTGCCAGCAGACAGCGGGGGGTAGATGAGACCCAGTACTTC. Protein: CASRQRGVDETQYF.